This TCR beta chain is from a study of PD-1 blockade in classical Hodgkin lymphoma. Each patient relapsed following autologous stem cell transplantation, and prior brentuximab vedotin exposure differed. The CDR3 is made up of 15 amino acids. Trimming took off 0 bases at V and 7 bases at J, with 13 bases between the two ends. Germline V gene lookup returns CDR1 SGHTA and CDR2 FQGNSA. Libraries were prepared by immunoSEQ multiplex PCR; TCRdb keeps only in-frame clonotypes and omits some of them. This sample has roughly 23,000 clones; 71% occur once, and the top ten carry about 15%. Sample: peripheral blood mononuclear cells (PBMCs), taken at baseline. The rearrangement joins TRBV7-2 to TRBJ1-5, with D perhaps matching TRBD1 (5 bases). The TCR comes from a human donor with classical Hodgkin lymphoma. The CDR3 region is CASSLAIGVWQPQHF. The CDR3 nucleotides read TGTGCCAGCAGCTTAGCTATAGGGGTATGGCAGCCCCAGCATTTT.